The following is a TCR beta chain sequence with its context. The data belong to a study of blood T cell repertoires in COVID-19. Overall study: Whether acute or convalescent, the COVID-19 samples came from the United States, Italy and Spain. T cells, B-cell-depleted T cells, or PBMCs supplied cDNA or gDNA.

In the authors' methods: By means of reference gene primer amplification, nucleated cell counts were estimated. Sequencing was performed with immunoSEQ multiplex PCR; in TCRdb, only in-frame clones are kept and a portion is missing. The DNA was the basis for D and trimming; V, J and clone size are from that table. The sample lists more than 150,000 clones; 87% were seen once. The V gene's germline CDR1 is LGHNA and CDR2 YSLEER. The trim removed 1 base at V and 1 base at J, leaving 2 bases unmatched. CDR3 length: 15 amino acids. The sequence derives from a young woman who had recovered from COVID-19. Sequencing used peripheral blood. J is TRBJ2-5 and V is TRBV4-3; 8 bases agree with TRBD2. The CDR3 spells CASSQVRGGQETQYF. The CDR3 DNA is TGCGCCAGCAGCCAAGTCCGGGGGGGCCAAGAGACCCAGTACTTC.